Listed below are T cell receptor beta chains from one sample, sequenced in a study of regulatory and conventional T cells in RAG deficiency. Libraries were prepared by immunoSEQ multiplex PCR; TCRdb keeps only in-frame clonotypes and omits some of them. The sample records about 30,000 clones, 96% being singletons. The data were also submitted as part of a second study, on regulatory T cells.

What was sequenced was CD25- CD4+ T cells sorted from blood. The source is a human donor in good health. The CDR3 runs from the conserved cysteine through the conserved F or W.

TRBV25-1	CASSEGNRGPSPLHF
TRBV5-1	CASSLGMAPGSGGANVLTF
TRBV4-1	CASSQGHSNQPQHF
TRBV6-5	CAGDNGYTF
TRBV19	CASKQGPEKLFF
TRBV7-3	CASSFTGTSGNEQFF
TRBV6-5	CASSYAKLVINNEQFF
TRBV5-1	CASSLGQGARSYEQYF
TRBV7-9	CASSTRTASYEQYF
TRBV19	CASSLQGNTEAFF
TRBV7-2	CASSQRFGGLSYEQYF
TRBV30	CAWSTFGGGLAGVGNTGELFF
TRBV29-1	CSVVFEEAFF
TRBV10-3	CAISEGTKGAFF
TRBV6-5	CASSRDRVNSPLHF
TRBV7-8	CASSLAHSQGVIYGYTF
TRBV19	CASRLAGMSYNEQFF
TRBV19	CASSIAASVGTDTQYF
TRBV10-3	CAISESPGGGYNRSEQFF
TRBV6-5	CASSYRGWGNTEAFF
TRBV10-1	CASSGSGGFTDTQYF
TRBV27	CASSSGIERLEQYF
TRBV25-1	CASSEQNWNQPQHF
TRBV5-4	CASSLQGNQPQHF
TRBV5-1	CASSLDFGTGGYEQYF
TRBV4-1	CASSQDMRGTYNEQFF
TRBV7-9	CASRADRAEEKLFF
TRBV7-9	CASSYRDRVAGELFF
TRBV5-1	CASSLTGTTYNSPLHF
TRBV4-3	CASSQNYLRYTDTQYF
TRBV30	CAWSPGTSSSLSGELFF
TRBV7-8	CASRGVGRGGSYNEQFF
TRBV4-2	CASSQGTGKSTEAFF
TRBV7-2	CASSTRVGGLNTQYF
TRBV9	CASSVVGSGNTDTQYF
TRBV5-6	CASSLFTGRLNTEAFF
TRBV7-8	CASSKGFRQGVDQPQHF
TRBV6-5	CASSEGQGIQPQHF
TRBV11-1	CAGRGQERLAGVYEQYF
TRBV5-1	CASSLEASGFSGANVLTF
TRBV9	CASSVGRTSGLTDTQYF
TRBV7-2	CASSATGVSRAFF
TRBV5-4	CASSFSSGRGTGELFF
TRBV5-5	CASSLNAGGEKLFF